These 25 T cell receptor beta chains were all obtained from the same sample, sequenced in a study of shared clonotypes between healthy human individuals. The assay was immunoSEQ multiplex PCR, and TCRdb's table has in-frame clones only and misses some. The sample carries around 200,000 clones, 66% recorded once. The sequencing sample was made of memory CD4+ T cells sorted from blood. The subset here: CD45RA-negative fraction. Source of these receptors: a man aged 25 to 45 in good health.

This chain links TRBV23-1 with TRBJ1-1; D call uncertain. TRBV23-1 is assigned to the ORF class and has an uncertain function. V lost 0 bases, J lost 4 bases, and 6 bases lay in between. CDR3 length: 13 amino acids. The CDR3 loop reads CASSQSRATEAFF. CDR3 nucleotides: TGCGCCAGCAGTCAATCTAGAGCCACTGAAGCTTTCTTT.

The J gene is TRBJ2-3, the V gene TRBV2, with D unclear. Trimming removed 0 bases at V and 3 bases at J, with 10 bases between. The CDR3 has 15 amino acids. Germline CDR1 SNHLY, CDR2 FYNNEI. The CDR3 protein is CASSEAGPETDTQYF. DNA for the CDR3: TGTGCCAGCAGTGAAGCGGGCCCGGAGACAGATACGCAGTATTTT. Filled out from reference TRBV2 and TRBJ2-3, the complete variable domain reads EPEVTQTPSHQVTQMGQEVILRCVPISNHLYFYWYRQILGQKVEFLVSFYNNEISEKSEIFDDQFSVERPDGSNFTLKIRSTKLEDSAMYFCASSEAGPETDTQYFGPGTRLTVL.

The rearrangement links TRBV14 to TRBJ2-1, with D perhaps being TRBD1 or TRBD2 (5 bases each). The V gene lost 0 bases and the J gene lost 7 bases, with 22 bases spanning the gap. From germline, CDR1 is SGHDN and CDR2 FVKESK. The CDR3 covers 18 residues. The CDR3 DNA is TGTGCCAGCAGCCAAGAGGGCCGGGCTAGCACGAGACAGAATGAGCAGTTCTTC. Translation: CASSQEGRASTRQNEQFF.

This chain uses TRBV28 with TRBJ2-1; 8 nucleotides match TRBD2. This CDR3 is built from 15 residues. Germline CDR1 and CDR2: MDHEN and SYDVKM. V trimming: 6 bases; J trimming: 0 bases; junction bases outside the gene matches: 4. The CDR3 region is CASSISGASYNEQFF. For the CDR3, the DNA is TGTGCCAGCAGCATTAGCGGGGCCTCCTACAATGAGCAGTTCTTC.

This clone was recorded a few times. This rearrangement joins TRBV28 to TRBJ2-7, with D perhaps TRBD1 (5 bases). The ends were cut back, 8 bases at V and 4 bases at J, with 18 bases in the middle. Germline V CDR1 and CDR2: MDHEN, SYDVKM. The CDR3 consists of 14 residues. The chain's CDR3 is CASSTRWNRYEQYF. The CDR3, as DNA: TGTGCCAGCTCCACACGCTGGAACAGGTACGAGCAGTACTTC.

This clone was seen a single time. The rearrangement uses TRBV28 and TRBJ1-4; tentatively, D is TRBD1 (5 bases). Trimming took 6 bases from V and 10 from J, leaving 9 bases between them. The CDR3 runs to 11 residues. Germline CDR1 is MDHEN and CDR2 is SYDVKM. The DNA of the CDR3 is TGTGCCAGCAGCACTCAGGGAAAACTGTTTTTT. Its translation is CASSTQGKLFF.

This clone was seen more than once but under ten times. The chain carries TRBV5-4 and TRBJ2-7, with 8 nucleotides matching TRBD1. The CDR3 runs 15 residues. Looked up from germline, CDR1 is SGHNT and CDR2 is YYREEE (reference sequence). The V segment lost 4 bases and the J segment 2 bases; nucleotides outside the gene matches: 8. CDR3 residues: CASSRGQGRTYEQYF. The CDR3 nucleotides are TGTGCCAGCAGCCGCGGACAGGGACGAACCTACGAGCAGTACTTC.

The chain recombines TRBV7-8 with TRBJ2-1; D not resolved. Germline assignment: CDR1 SGHVS and CDR2 FQNEAQ. The length of the CDR3 is 14 residues. V lost 3 bases, J lost 3 bases, and 9 bases lay in between. The CDR3 reads CASSFAVRYNEQFF. In DNA form, the CDR3 reads TGTGCCAGCAGCTTTGCGGTACGCTACAATGAGCAGTTCTTC.

V gene TRBV2 combines with J gene TRBJ1-4; the match to TRBD1 covers 8 bases. The CDR3 runs to 14 residues. Germline V gene data show CDR1 as SNHLY and CDR2 as FYNNEI. Unmatched junction bases numbered 7, after V lost 6 bases and J lost 7 bases. The CDR3 sequence is CASSFFDRGEKLFF. CDR3 DNA: TGTGCCAGCAGCTTTTTCGACAGGGGTGAAAAACTGTTTTTT.

This chain links TRBV11-2 with TRBJ2-7, with 11 bases fitting TRBD2. Germline V gene data show CDR1 as SGHAT and CDR2 as FQNNGV. The CDR3 is 13 amino acids. V shed 11 bases and J 9 bases; nucleotides not matched to a gene: 12. The CDR3 DNA follows: TGTGCCGGGTCATCTAGCGGGAGGATGCCGCAGTACTTC. Translation: CAGSSSGRMPQYF.

The chain has TRBV15 and TRBJ2-2, with 7 positions matching TRBD1. Germline V CDR1 and CDR2: LNHNV, YYDKDF (reference sequence). This CDR3 contains 15 residues. The junction had 12 bases not matched to a gene; V was cut back by 8 bases and J by 6 bases. The CDR3 spells CATEGYRGQAGELFF. The CDR3 DNA reads TGTGCCACCGAGGGGTACAGGGGTCAGGCCGGGGAGCTGTTTTTT.

DNA for the CDR3: TGCGCCAGTTACAACCGGGAAGAGGGAGGTGAGCAGTTCTTC. Translated: CASYNREEGGEQFF. V is TRBV5-1 and J is TRBJ2-1, with D possibly TRBD2 on 6 matching bases. Trimming pared 8 bases from V and 9 bases from J, leaving 21 bases between. This CDR3 spans 14 amino acids. Germline CDR1 and CDR2: SGHRS and YFSETQ.

This clone showed up just once. The rearrangement uses TRBV5-4 and TRBJ1-5; D might be TRBD1 (6 bases). The CDR3 is made up of 15 amino acids. Per the germline V gene, CDR1 is SGHNT and CDR2 is YYREEE (reference sequence). Trimming stripped 1 base from V and 7 bases from J, with 15 bases between. As DNA, the CDR3 is TGTGCCAGCAGCTTGACGGACAGTCAGTTGCAGCCCCAGCATTTT. Translating it yields CASSLTDSQLQPQHF.

The chain uses TRBV5-1 and TRBJ2-7, with 8 positions matching TRBD1. Per germline, CDR1 SGHRS and CDR2 YFSETQ. The V gene end was trimmed by 4 bases and the J gene end by 1 base; junction bases not matched to a gene: 4. The CDR3 extends over 14 amino acids. The CDR3 sequence is CASSKGTGSYEQYF. The CDR3 DNA sequence: TGCGCCAGCAGCAAAGGGACAGGTTCCTACGAGCAGTACTTC.

The chain joins TRBV30 to TRBJ2-7; TRBD2 matches at 7 bases. V shed 0 bases and J 3 bases; nucleotides not matched to a gene: 5. This CDR3 is 14 amino acids long. Germline values: CDR1 GTSNPN, CDR2 SVGIG (reference sequence). The CDR3 coding sequence is TGTGCCTGGAGTGTATTGGCTAGCGGCTACGAGCAGTACTTC. This gives the protein CAWSVLASGYEQYF.

This clone was detected once. The rearrangement joins TRBV2 to TRBJ1-3; D unclear. Germline V gene sequence: CDR1 SNHLY, CDR2 FYNNEI. V was shortened by 4 bases and J by 9 bases, with 7 bases between the two germline ends. The CDR3 runs 11 residues. The CDR3, as DNA: TGTGCCAGCAGTGTCAAGTTCACCATATATTTT. Its protein product is CASSVKFTIYF.

This clone was detected only a few times. The gene calls are TRBV5-6 and TRBJ2-7; 9 bases line up with TRBD1. The V and J ends lost 7 bases and 6 bases, in that order; junction bases with no gene match: 8. This CDR3 has 13 amino acids. The germline gives CDR1 SGHDT, CDR2 YYEEEE. The chain's CDR3 is CASQATGGLEQYF. CDR3 in DNA: TGTGCCAGCCAGGCGACAGGGGGGCTCGAGCAGTACTTC.

DNA of the CDR3: TGTGCCAGCAGACGGGGACAGTTACTAGCCAAAAACATTCAGTACTTC. Protein: CASRRGQLLAKNIQYF. The chain links TRBV5-5 to TRBJ2-4; 7 bases map to TRBD1. This CDR3 comprises 16 residues. From germline, CDR1 is SGHKS and CDR2 YYEKEE (reference sequence). V trimming: 5 bases; J trimming: 0 bases; junction bases outside the gene matches: 8.

The genes are TRBV18 and TRBJ1-2; a possible D gene is TRBD1 (6 bases). Deletions cut 3 bases from V and 8 bases from J, with 22 bases between. The CDR3 contains 16 residues. Germline V CDR1 and CDR2: KGHSH, LQKENI. CDR3 sequence (DNA): TGTGCCAGCTCACCTCCCCCTGGGGGCACTACTATCGGCTACACCTTC. As protein: CASSPPPGGTTIGYTF.

This chain links TRBV7-8 with TRBJ2-6; 10 nucleotides agree with TRBD1. CDR3 length equals 15 residues. V shed 3 bases and J 6 bases; nucleotides not matched to a gene: 2. The germline V gene has CDR1 SGHVS and CDR2 FQNEAQ. The CDR3 bases are TGTGCCAGCAGCTTTGGACAGGGGGAGGCCAACGTCCTGACTTTC. This sequence encodes CASSFGQGEANVLTF.

The chain carries TRBV7-8 and TRBJ2-3, with 13 bases aligning to TRBD2. This CDR3 has 16 residues. Germline CDR1 is SGHVS and CDR2 is FQNEAQ. The trim removed 4 bases at V and 8 bases at J, leaving 9 bases unmatched. In DNA, the CDR3 is TGTGCCAGCAGCTCGACTGGACTAGCGGGAGTGGGTACGCAGTATTTT. Encoded protein: CASSSTGLAGVGTQYF.

J is TRBJ2-5 and V is TRBV13; TRBD2 matches at 7 bases. Looked up from germline, CDR1 is PRHDT and CDR2 is FYEKMQ (reference sequence). The V gene end was trimmed by 5 bases and the J gene end by 5 bases; junction bases not matched to a gene: 5. This CDR3 spans 13 amino acids. CDR3 region: CASSGPAGETQYF. The CDR3 nucleotides read TGTGCCAGCAGCGGCCCAGCGGGGGAGACCCAGTACTTC.

In nucleotides, the CDR3 is TGTGCCAGCAGCCGGACCAATTCTGGAAACACCATATATTTT. Translated, it gives CASSRTNSGNTIYF. The rearrangement uses TRBV11-1 and TRBJ1-3; D is ambiguous. The CDR3 consists of 14 residues. The germline gives CDR1 SGHAT, CDR2 FQDESV (reference sequence). Deletions cut 5 bases from V and 1 base from J, with 9 bases between.

About this clone: Other DNA sequences in the same sample also yield this CDR3. The rearrangement links TRBV5-1 to TRBJ2-3; TRBD2 aligns across 7 bases. The germline gives CDR1 SGHRS, CDR2 YFSETQ. The junction had 2 bases not matched to a gene; V was cut back by 0 bases and J by 4 bases. The CDR3 is 14 amino acids. CDR3 loop: CASSLGLASDTQYF. In nucleotides, the CDR3 is TGCGCCAGCAGCTTGGGACTAGCCTCAGATACGCAGTATTTT.

The V and J genes are TRBV7-2 and TRBJ2-1; no clear D gene. Germline V gene data show CDR1 as SGHTA and CDR2 as FQGNSA. The CDR3 totals 13 residues. The V end lost 1 base, the J end lost 5 bases, and 6 bases lay between the germline ends. The DNA of the CDR3 is TGTGCCAGCAGCTTAGTCGGCCACAATGAGCAGTTCTTC. Amino acid sequence: CASSLVGHNEQFF. Filled out from reference TRBV7-2 and TRBJ2-1, the complete variable domain reads GAGVSQSPSNKVTEKGKDVELRCDPISGHTALYWYRQSLGQGLEFLIYFQGNSAPDKSGLPSDRFSAERTGGSVSTLTIQRTQQEDSAVYLCASSLVGHNEQFFGPGTRLTVL.